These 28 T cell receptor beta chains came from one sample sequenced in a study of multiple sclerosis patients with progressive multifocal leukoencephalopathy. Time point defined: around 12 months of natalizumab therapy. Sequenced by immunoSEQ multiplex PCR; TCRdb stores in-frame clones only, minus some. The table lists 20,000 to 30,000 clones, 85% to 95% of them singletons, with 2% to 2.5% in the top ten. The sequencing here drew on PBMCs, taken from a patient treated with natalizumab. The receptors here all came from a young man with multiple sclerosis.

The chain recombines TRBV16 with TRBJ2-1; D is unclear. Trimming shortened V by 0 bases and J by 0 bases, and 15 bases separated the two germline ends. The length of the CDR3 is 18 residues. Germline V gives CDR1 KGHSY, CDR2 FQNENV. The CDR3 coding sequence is TGTGCCAGCAGCCAATCAGACCCGGACCTTAGCTCCTACAATGAGCAGTTCTTC. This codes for CASSQSDPDLSSYNEQFF.

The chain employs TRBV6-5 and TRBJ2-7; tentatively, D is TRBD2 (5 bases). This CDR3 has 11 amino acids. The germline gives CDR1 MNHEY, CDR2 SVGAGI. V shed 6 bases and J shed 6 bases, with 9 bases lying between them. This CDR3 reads CASSLGGEQYF. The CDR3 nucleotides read TGTGCCAGCAGCCTCGGAGGCGAGCAGTACTTC.

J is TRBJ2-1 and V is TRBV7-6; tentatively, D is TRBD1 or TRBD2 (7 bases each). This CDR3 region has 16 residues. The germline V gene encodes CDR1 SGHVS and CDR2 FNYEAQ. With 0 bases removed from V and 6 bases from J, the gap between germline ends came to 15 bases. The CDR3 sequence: CASSLAQAGGVNEQFF. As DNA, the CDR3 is TGTGCCAGCAGCTTAGCGCAGGCAGGGGGGGTCAATGAGCAGTTCTTC. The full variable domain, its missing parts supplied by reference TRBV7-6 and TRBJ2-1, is GAGVSQSPRYKVTKRGQDVALRCDPISGHVSLYWYRQALGQGPEFLTYFNYEAQQDKSGLPNDRFSAERPEGSISTLTIQRTEQRDSAMYRCASSLAQAGGVNEQFFGPGTRLTVL.

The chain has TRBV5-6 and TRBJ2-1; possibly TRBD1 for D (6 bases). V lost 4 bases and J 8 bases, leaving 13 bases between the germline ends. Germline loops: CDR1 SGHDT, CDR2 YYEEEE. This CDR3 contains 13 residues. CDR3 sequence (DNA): TGTGCCAGCAGCATAACAGGGCAGGATGAGCAGTTCTTC. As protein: CASSITGQDEQFF.

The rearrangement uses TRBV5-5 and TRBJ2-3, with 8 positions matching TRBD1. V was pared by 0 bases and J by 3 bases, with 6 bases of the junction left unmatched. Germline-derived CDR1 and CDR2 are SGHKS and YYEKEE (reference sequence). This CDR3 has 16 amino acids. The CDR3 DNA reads TGTGCCAGCAGCTTGGCTACAGGGGGGAGTACAGATACGCAGTATTTT. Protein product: CASSLATGGSTDTQYF.

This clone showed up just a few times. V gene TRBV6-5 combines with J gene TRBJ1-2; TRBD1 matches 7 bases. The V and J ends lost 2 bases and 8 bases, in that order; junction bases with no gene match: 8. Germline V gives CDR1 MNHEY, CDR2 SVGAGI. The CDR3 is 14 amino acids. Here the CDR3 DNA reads TGTGCCAGCAGTTACGACAGGGTAATGGGGGGCTACACCTTC. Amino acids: CASSYDRVMGGYTF.

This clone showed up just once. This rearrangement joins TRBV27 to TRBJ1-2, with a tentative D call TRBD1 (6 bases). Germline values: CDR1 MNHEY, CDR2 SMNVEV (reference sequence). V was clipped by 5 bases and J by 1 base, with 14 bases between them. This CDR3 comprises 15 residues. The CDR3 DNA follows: TGTGCCAGCAGTCTCCGACAGGAAATTAACTATGGCTACACCTTC. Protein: CASSLRQEINYGYTF.

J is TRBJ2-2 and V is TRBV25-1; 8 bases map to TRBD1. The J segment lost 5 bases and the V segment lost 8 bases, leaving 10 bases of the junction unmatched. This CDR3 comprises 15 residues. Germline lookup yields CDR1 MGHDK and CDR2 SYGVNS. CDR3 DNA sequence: TGTGCCAGCCAGTGGGGGGACAGGAAAACCGGGGAGCTGTTTTTT. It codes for CASQWGDRKTGELFF.

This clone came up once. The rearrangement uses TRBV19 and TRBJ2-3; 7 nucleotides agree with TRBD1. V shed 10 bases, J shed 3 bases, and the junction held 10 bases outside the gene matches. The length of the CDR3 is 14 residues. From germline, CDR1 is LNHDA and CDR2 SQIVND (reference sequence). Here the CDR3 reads CATPGTVSTDTQYF. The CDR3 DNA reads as TGTGCCACCCCCGGGACAGTGTCAACAGATACGCAGTATTTT.

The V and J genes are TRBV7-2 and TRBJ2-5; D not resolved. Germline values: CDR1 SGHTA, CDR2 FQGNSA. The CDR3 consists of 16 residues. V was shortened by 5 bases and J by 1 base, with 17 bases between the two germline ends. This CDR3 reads CASSKSLGIRQETQYF. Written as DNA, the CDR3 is TGTGCCAGCAGCAAGAGCCTGGGAATTCGCCAAGAGACCCAGTACTTC. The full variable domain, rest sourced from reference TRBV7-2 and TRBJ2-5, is GAGVSQSPSNKVTEKGKDVELRCDPISGHTALYWYRQSLGQGLEFLIYFQGNSAPDKSGLPSDRFSAERTGGSVSTLTIQRTQQEDSAVYLCASSKSLGIRQETQYFGPGTRLLVL.

In DNA, the CDR3 is TGTGCCAGTAGTCCAACCCCCGGGATCTTGAACACTGAAGCTTTCTTT. Translating it yields CASSPTPGILNTEAFF. The chain uses TRBV19 and TRBJ1-1, with D hard to call. V shed 5 bases and J shed 0 bases, with 16 bases lying between them. This CDR3 spans 16 amino acids. Germline values: CDR1 LNHDA, CDR2 SQIVND (reference sequence).

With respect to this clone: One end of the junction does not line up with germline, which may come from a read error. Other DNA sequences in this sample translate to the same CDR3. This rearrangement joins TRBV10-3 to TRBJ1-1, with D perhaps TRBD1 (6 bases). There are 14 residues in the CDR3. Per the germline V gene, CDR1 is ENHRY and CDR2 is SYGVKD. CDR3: CAISESRGPGEAFF. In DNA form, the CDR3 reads TGTGCCATCAGCGAGTCACGGGGGCCGGGTGAAGCTTTCTTT.

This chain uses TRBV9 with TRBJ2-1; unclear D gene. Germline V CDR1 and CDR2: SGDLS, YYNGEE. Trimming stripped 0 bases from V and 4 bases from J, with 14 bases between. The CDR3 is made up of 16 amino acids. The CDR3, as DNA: TGTGCCAGCAGCGTAGAGGCAGGACCAATGTACAATGAGCAGTTCTTC. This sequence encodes CASSVEAGPMYNEQFF.

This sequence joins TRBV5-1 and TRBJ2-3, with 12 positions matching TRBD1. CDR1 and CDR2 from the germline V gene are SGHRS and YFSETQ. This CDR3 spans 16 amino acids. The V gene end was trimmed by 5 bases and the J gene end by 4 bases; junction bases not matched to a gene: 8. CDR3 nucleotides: TGCGCCAGCAGTAGGGACAGGGGGCAGGTAGCAGATACGCAGTATTTT. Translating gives CASSRDRGQVADTQYF.

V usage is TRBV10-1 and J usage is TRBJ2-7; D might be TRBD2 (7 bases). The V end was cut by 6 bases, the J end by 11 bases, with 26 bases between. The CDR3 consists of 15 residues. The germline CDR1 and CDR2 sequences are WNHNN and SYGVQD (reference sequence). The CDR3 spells CASSRKGGGRWWEYF. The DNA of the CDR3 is TGCGCCAGCAGCCGGAAAGGGGGAGGGCGATGGTGGGAGTACTTC.

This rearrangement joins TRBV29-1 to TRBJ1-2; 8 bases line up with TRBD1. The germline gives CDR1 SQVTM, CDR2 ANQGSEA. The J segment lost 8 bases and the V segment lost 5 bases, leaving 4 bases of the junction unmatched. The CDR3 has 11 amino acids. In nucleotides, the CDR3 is TGCAGCGTTTCAGGGGGCTGGGGCTACACCTTC. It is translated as CSVSGGWGYTF.

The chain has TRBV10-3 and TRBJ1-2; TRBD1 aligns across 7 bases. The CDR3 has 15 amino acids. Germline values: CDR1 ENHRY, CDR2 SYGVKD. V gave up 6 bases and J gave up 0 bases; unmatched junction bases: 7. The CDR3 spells CAIRGGVGANYGYTF. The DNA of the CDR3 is TGTGCCATCAGAGGGGGCGTGGGGGCTAACTATGGCTACACCTTC.

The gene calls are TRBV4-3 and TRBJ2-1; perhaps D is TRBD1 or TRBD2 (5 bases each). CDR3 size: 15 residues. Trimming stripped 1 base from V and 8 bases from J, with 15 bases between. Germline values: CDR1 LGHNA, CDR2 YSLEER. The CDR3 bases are TGCGCCAGCAGCCAAGGGGGGTCCCTGGGGGATGAGCAGTTCTTC. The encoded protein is CASSQGGSLGDEQFF.

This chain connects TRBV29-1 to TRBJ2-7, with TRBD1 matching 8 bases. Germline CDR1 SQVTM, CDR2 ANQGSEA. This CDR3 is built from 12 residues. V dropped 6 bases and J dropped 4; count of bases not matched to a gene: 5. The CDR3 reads CSVADREYEQYF. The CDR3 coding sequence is TGCAGCGTGGCGGACAGGGAATACGAGCAGTACTTC.

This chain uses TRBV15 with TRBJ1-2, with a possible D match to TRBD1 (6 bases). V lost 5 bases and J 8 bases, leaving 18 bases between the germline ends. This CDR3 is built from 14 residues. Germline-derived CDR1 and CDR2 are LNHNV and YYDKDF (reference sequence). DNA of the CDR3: TGTGCCACCAGCCCTTGGGGGGGGGCGGGCGGCTACACCTTC. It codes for CATSPWGGAGGYTF.

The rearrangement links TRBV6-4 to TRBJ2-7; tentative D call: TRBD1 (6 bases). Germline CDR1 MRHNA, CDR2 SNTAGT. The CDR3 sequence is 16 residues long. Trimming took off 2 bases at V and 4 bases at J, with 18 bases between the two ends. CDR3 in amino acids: CASSDKGVPPPYEQYF. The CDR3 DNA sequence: TGTGCCAGCAGTGACAAGGGGGTTCCTCCCCCGTACGAGCAGTACTTC.

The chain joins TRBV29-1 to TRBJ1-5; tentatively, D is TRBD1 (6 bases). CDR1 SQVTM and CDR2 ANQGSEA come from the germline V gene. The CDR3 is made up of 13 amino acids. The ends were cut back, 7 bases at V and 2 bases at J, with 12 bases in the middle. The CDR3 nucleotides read TGCAGCGCCAGGGGAGGAGGCAATCAGCCCCAGCATTTT. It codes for CSARGGGNQPQHF. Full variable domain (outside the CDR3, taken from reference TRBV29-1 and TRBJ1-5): SAVISQKPSRDICQRGTSLTIQCQVDSQVTMMFWYRQQPGQSLTLIATANQGSEATYESGFVIDKFPISRPNLTFSTLTVSNMSPEDSSIYLCSARGGGNQPQHFGDGTRLSIL.

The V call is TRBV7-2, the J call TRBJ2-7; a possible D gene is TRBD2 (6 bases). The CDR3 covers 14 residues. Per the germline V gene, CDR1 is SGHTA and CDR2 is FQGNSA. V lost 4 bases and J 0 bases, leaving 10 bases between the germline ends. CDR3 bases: TGTGCCAGCAGCTCCCCGGACTACTCCTACGAGCAGTACTTC. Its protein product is CASSSPDYSYEQYF.

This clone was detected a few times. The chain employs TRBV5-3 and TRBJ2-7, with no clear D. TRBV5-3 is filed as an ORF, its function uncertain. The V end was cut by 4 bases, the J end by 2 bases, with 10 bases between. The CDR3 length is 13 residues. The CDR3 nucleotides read TGTGCCAGAAGCGGGCCATGTGCCTACGAGCAGTACTTC. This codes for CARSGPCAYEQYF.

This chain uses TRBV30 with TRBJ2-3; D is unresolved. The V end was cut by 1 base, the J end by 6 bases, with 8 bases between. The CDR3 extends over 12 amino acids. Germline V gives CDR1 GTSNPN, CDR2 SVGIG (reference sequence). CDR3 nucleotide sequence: TGTGCCTGGAGTGACCATCGGGATACGCAGTATTTT. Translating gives CAWSDHRDTQYF.

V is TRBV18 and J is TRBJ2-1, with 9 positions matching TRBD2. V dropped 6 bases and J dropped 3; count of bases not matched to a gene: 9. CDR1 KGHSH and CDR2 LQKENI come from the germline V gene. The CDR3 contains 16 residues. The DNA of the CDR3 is TGTGCCAGCTCCCCGTATAGCGGGAGAAGCTACAATGAGCAGTTCTTC. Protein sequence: CASSPYSGRSYNEQFF. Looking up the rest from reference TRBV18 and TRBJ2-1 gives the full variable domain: NAGVMQNPRHLVRRRGQEARLRCSPMKGHSHVYWYRQLPEEGLKFMVYLQKENIIDESGMPKERFSAEFPKEGPSILRIQQVVRGDSAAYFCASSPYSGRSYNEQFFGPGTRLTVL.

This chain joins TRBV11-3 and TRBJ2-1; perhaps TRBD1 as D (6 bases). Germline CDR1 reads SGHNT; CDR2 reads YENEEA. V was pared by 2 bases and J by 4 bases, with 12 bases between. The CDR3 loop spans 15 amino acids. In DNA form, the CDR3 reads TGTGCCAGCAGCTTAAGTCGGCAGGGGTACAATGAGCAGTTCTTC. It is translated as CASSLSRQGYNEQFF.

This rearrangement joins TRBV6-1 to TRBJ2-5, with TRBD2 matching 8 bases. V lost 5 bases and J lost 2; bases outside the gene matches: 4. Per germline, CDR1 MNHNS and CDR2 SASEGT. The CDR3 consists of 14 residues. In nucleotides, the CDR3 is TGTGCCAGCAGTTTTAGCGGGGTACAAGAGACCCAGTACTTC. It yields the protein CASSFSGVQETQYF.